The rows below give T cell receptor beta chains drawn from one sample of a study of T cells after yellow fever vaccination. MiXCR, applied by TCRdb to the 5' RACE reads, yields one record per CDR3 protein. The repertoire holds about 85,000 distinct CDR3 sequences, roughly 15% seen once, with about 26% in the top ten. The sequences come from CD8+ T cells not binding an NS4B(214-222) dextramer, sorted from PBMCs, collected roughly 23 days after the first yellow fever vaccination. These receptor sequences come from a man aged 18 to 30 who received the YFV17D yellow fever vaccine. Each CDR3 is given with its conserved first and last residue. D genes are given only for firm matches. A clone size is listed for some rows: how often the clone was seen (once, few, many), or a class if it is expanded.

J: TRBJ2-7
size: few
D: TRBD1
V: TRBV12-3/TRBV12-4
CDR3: CASRDRPGEQYF
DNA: TGTGCCAGCAGGGACAGGCCGGGAGAGCAGTACTTC

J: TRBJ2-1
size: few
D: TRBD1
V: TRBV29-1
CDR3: CSVEAQGASNEQFF
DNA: TGCAGCGTTGAAGCGCAGGGGGCTAGCAATGAGCAGTTCTTC

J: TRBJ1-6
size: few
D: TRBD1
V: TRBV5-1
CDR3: CASSLVGGGNSPLHF
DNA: TGCGCCAGCAGCTTGGTTGGAGGGGGCAATTCACCCCTCCACTTT

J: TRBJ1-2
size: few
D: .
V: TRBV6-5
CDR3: CASSYSFSNYGYTF
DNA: TGTGCCAGCAGTTACTCTTTCTCTAACTATGGCTACACCTTC

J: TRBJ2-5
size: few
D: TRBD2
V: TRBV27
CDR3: CASSWGGEQETQYF
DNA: TGTGCCAGCAGTTGGGGGGGTGAACAAGAGACCCAGTACTTC

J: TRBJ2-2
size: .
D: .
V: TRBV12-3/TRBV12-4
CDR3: CASSFDTGTGELFF
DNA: TGTGCCAGCAGTTTCGACACCGGGACCGGGGAGCTGTTTTTT

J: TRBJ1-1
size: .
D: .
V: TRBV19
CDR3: CASSVLQGMNTEAFF
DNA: TGTGCCAGTAGTGTCTTACAGGGAATGAACACTGAAGCTTTCTTT

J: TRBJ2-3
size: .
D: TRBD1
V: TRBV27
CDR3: CASSPPGQASTDTQYF
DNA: TGTGCCAGCAGTCCCCCTGGACAGGCGAGCACAGATACGCAGTATTTT

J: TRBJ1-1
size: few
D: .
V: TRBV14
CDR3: CASSQAGALNTEAFF
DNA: TGTGCCAGCAGCCAAGCCGGGGCGCTGAACACTGAAGCTTTCTTT

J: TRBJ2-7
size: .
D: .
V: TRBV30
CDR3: CAWSLGVGSDEQYF
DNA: TGTGCCTGGAGCCTAGGGGTAGGGAGCGACGAGCAGTACTTC

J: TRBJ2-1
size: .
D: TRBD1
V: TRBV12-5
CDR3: CASGRILSGTESYNEQFF
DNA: TGTGCTAGTGGCCGCATTCTTTCCGGGACAGAAAGCTACAATGAGCAGTTCTTC

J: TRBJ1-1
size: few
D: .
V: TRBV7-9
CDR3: CASTRDGTFTEAFF
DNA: TGTGCCAGCACCCGGGACGGGACCTTCACTGAAGCTTTCTTT

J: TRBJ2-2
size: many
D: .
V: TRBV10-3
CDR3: CAVNRDANTGELFF
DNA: TGTGCCGTAAACCGGGACGCGAACACCGGGGAGCTGTTTTTT

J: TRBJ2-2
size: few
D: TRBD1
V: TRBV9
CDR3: CASSRTGISGELFF
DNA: TGTGCCAGCAGCAGGACAGGGATCTCCGGGGAGCTGTTTTTT

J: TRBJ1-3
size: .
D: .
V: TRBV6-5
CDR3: CASSYSTIPSGNTIYF
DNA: TGTGCCAGCAGTTACTCCACTATTCCGTCTGGAAACACCATATATTTT

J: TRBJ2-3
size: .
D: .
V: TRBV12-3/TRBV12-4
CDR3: CASARGRQYF
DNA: TGTGCCAGCGCCCGAGGGAGGCAGTATTTT

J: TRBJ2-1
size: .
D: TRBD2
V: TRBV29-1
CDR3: CSVDTGLVNEQFF
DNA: TGCAGCGTGGATACGGGACTAGTCAATGAGCAGTTCTTC

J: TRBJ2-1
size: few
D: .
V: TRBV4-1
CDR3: CASSLTPLASSYNEQFF
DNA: TGCGCCAGCAGCCTTACGCCACTAGCCAGCTCCTACAATGAGCAGTTCTTC

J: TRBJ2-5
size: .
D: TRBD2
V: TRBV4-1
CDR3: CASSQPIFSGGDQETQYF
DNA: TGCGCCAGCAGCCAACCAATATTTAGCGGGGGGGACCAAGAGACCCAGTACTTC

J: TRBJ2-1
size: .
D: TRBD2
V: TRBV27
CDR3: CASSLLAGYNEQFF
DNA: TGTGCCAGCAGTTTACTAGCGGGGTACAATGAGCAGTTCTTC

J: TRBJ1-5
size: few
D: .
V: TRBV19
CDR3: CASSIDPRESQPQHF
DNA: TGTGCCAGTAGTATAGATCCGAGGGAGAGCCAGCCCCAGCATTTT

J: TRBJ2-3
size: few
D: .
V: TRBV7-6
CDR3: CASSLLGGPTTDTQYF
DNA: TGTGCCAGCAGCTTACTTGGGGGCCCGACCACAGATACGCAGTATTTT

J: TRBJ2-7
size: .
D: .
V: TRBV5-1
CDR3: CASSLLSSYEQYF
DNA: TGCGCCAGCAGTCTTTTGAGCTCCTACGAGCAGTACTTC

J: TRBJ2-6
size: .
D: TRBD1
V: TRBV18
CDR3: CASSLRQGSYGANVLTF
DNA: TGTGCCAGCTCGCTTCGACAGGGATCTTATGGGGCCAACGTCCTGACTTTC

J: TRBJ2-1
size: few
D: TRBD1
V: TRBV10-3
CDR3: CAISQTGTGSYNEQFF
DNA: TGTGCCATCAGTCAAACCGGGACAGGGTCCTACAATGAGCAGTTCTTC

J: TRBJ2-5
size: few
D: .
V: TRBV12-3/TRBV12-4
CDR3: CASSEYRLETQYF
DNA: TGTGCCAGCAGTGAATACCGTCTGGAGACCCAGTACTTC

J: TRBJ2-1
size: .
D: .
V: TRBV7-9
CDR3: CASSRDQGTGGFF
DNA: TGTGCCAGCAGCCGTGATCAGGGGACGGGAGGGTTCTTC

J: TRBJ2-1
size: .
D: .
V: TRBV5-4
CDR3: CASSQIQEAAEQFF
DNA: TGTGCCAGCAGCCAAATCCAGGAAGCCGCTGAGCAGTTCTTC

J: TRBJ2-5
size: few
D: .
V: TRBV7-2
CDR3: CASNFMDQGETQYF
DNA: TGTGCCAGCAATTTTATGGACCAAGGGGAGACCCAGTACTTC

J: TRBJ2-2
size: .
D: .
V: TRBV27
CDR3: CASSKQKNTGELFF
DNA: TGTGCCAGCAGTAAACAGAAGAACACCGGGGAGCTGTTTTTT

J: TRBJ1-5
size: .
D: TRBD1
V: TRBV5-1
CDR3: CASSLYGQGSNQPQHF
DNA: TGCGCCAGCAGCTTGTATGGACAGGGGTCAAATCAGCCCCAGCATTTT

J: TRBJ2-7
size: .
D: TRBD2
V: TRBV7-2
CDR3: CASSYAGGPGEQYF
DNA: TGTGCCAGCAGTTACGCGGGAGGCCCCGGAGAGCAGTACTTC

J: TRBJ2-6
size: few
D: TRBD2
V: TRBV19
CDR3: CASIQGLAARPGANVLTF
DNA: TGTGCCAGTATTCAGGGACTAGCGGCCCGACCGGGGGCCAACGTCCTGACTTTC

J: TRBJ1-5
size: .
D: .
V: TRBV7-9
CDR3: CASSLYNQPQHF
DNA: TGTGCCAGCAGCTTGTACAATCAGCCCCAGCATTTT

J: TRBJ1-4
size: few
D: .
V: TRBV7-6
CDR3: CASSPAPGRVDEKLFF
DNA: TGTGCCAGCAGCCCAGCCCCGGGGAGGGTTGATGAAAAACTGTTTTTT

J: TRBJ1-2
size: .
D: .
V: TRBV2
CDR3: CASSDIGLRANYGYTF
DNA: TGTGCCAGCAGTGATATCGGCCTACGGGCTAACTATGGCTACACCTTC

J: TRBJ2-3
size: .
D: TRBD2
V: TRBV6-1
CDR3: CASSPLAGGADTQYF
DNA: TGTGCCAGCAGTCCACTAGCGGGGGGGGCAGATACGCAGTATTTT

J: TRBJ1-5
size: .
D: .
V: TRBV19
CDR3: CASRNREWSNQPQHF
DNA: TGTGCCAGTAGAAACAGGGAGTGGAGCAATCAGCCCCAGCATTTT

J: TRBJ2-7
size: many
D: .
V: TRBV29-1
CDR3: CSVASLTYEQYF
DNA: TGCAGCGTTGCGTCCCTTACCTACGAGCAGTACTTC

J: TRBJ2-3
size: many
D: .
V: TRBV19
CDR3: CASSWTGTDTQYF
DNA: TGTGCCAGTAGCTGGACCGGTACAGATACGCAGTATTTT

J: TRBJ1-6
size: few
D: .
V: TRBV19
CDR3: CASRLWSGVGISPLHF
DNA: TGTGCCAGTAGACTCTGGTCAGGGGTAGGGATTTCACCCCTCCACTTT

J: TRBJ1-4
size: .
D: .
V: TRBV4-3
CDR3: CASSQEDRAVTNEKLFF
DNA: TGCGCCAGCAGCCAAGAGGACAGAGCGGTAACTAATGAAAAACTGTTTTTT

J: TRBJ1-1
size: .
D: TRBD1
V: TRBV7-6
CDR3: CASSSRTGRDTEAFF
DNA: TGTGCCAGCAGCTCCCGGACAGGGCGGGACACTGAAGCTTTCTTT

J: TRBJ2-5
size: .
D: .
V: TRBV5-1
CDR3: CASSLRGEHQETQYF
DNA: TGCGCCAGCAGCTTGCGAGGGGAGCACCAAGAGACCCAGTACTTC

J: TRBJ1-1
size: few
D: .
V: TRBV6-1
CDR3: CASRPSRNGYTEAFF
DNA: TGTGCCAGCAGGCCTAGCCGGAATGGGTACACTGAAGCTTTCTTT

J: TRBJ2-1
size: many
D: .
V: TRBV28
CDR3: CASSWGYNEQFF
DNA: TGTGCCAGCAGTTGGGGGTACAATGAGCAGTTCTTC